These 28 T cell receptor beta chains came from one sample sequenced in a study of OX40 agonist ivuxolimab in advanced cancers. Profiled with immunoSEQ multiplex PCR; TCRdb holds only in-frame clones, not every one. The sample lists about 41,000 clones, around four fifths occurring once. The material was CD4+ or CD8+ T cells sorted from blood, obtained in a trial of the OX40 agonist ivuxolimab. These receptors originate from an adult with an advanced solid tumor such as melanoma, head and neck, liver or kidney cancer.

This clone was seen only once. V usage is TRBV30 and J usage is TRBJ2-1, with TRBD1 identical over 9 bases. With 8 bases clipped from V and 9 bases from J, the junction kept 11 bases outside the gene matches. This CDR3 has 13 amino acids. Germline V lookup: CDR1 GTSNPN, CDR2 SVGIG (reference sequence). CDR3 loop: CARRGQGIGEQFF. The CDR3 coding sequence is TGTGCCCGACGGGGACAGGGTATAGGTGAGCAGTTCTTC.

The J gene is TRBJ2-5, the V gene TRBV7-6, with 11 bases lining up with TRBD2. V shed 4 bases and J 0 bases; nucleotides not matched to a gene: 10. The CDR3 covers 18 residues. Germline-derived CDR1 and CDR2 are SGHVS and FNYEAQ. The CDR3 sequence: CASSYLPRTSGHQETQYF. CDR3 in DNA: TGTGCCAGCAGCTACCTACCACGGACTAGCGGGCACCAAGAGACCCAGTACTTC.

The V gene is TRBV6-1, the J gene TRBJ2-7; 11 nucleotides line up with TRBD2. This CDR3 comprises 14 residues. CDR1 is MNHNS, CDR2 SASEGT, per germline. V shed 4 bases, J shed 2 bases, and the junction held 1 base outside the gene matches. The CDR3, as DNA: TGTGCCAGCAGTGGACTAGCGGGACCCTACGAGCAGTACTTC. Its translation: CASSGLAGPYEQYF.

The rearrangement joins TRBV11-3 to TRBJ1-2; no clear D gene. Germline assignment: CDR1 SGHNT and CDR2 YENEEA. The V end lost 4 bases, the J end lost 4 bases, and 10 bases lay between the germline ends. This CDR3 has 13 residues. The CDR3 region has the DNA TGTGCCAGCAGCTCCCGCTATGGCTATGGCTACACCTTC. Translated, it gives CASSSRYGYGYTF.

The CDR3 spells CASSDRATGELFF. As DNA, the CDR3 is TGTGCCTCATCGGACAGGGCAACCGGGGAGCTGTTTTTT. The gene calls are TRBV19 and TRBJ2-2, with 8 nucleotides matching TRBD1. V gave up 11 bases and J gave up 5 bases; unmatched junction bases: 7. Germline values: CDR1 LNHDA, CDR2 SQIVND (reference sequence). This CDR3 spans 13 amino acids.

The chain has TRBV10-3 and TRBJ1-6; weak D call: TRBD1 (5 bases). Trimming cost V 6 bases and J 9 bases, with 15 bases left between them. The germline gives CDR1 ENHRY, CDR2 SYGVKD. The CDR3 contains 14 residues. The CDR3 here is CAIRQGWGFSPLHF. Written as DNA, the CDR3 is TGTGCCATCAGACAAGGGTGGGGCTTTTCACCCCTCCACTTT.

This sequence joins TRBV7-8 and TRBJ1-6, with D unclear. This CDR3 is built from 15 residues. In germline, CDR1 is SGHVS, CDR2 FQNEAQ. The ends were cut back, 5 bases at V and 0 bases at J, with 8 bases in the middle. The CDR3 region has the DNA TGTGCCAGCAGCACGGTCGGCTCCTATAATTCACCCCTCCACTTT. Protein: CASSTVGSYNSPLHF. The whole variable domain, remainder taken from reference TRBV7-8 and TRBJ1-6, is GAGVSQSPRYKVAKRGQDVALRCDPISGHVSLFWYQQALGQGPEFLTYFQNEAQLDKSGLPSDRFFAERPEGSVSTLKIQRTQQEDSAVYLCASSTVGSYNSPLHFGNGTRLTVT.

CDR3 in amino acids: CASSVGRHQPQHF. The CDR3 nucleotides read TGTGCCAGTAGTGTTGGACGGCATCAGCCCCAGCATTTT. The J gene is TRBJ1-5, the V gene TRBV19; no definite D call. This CDR3 is built from 13 residues. Trimming cost V 5 bases and J 5 bases, with 10 bases left between them. Germline V gene sequence: CDR1 LNHDA, CDR2 SQIVND (reference sequence).

This clone was counted a single time. The chain uses TRBV5-6 and TRBJ2-1, with D possibly TRBD1 on 6 matching bases. Trimming removed 5 bases at V and 3 bases at J, with 21 bases between. Germline V gene data show CDR1 as SGHDT and CDR2 as YYEEEE. The CDR3 has 17 residues. The DNA for the CDR3 is TGTGCCAGCAGTCGTATTTCAGGGGTCCTTGTCTACAATGAGCAGTTCTTC. Its protein product is CASSRISGVLVYNEQFF.

The chain has TRBV7-9 and TRBJ2-1, with TRBD2 matching over 11 bases. The germline CDR1 and CDR2 sequences are SEHNR and FQNEAQ (reference sequence). The ends lost 2 bases at V and 8 bases at J; junction bases unmatched: 5. The CDR3 has 15 amino acids. In DNA form, the CDR3 reads TGTGCCAGCAGCTTAAACGGACTAGCGGGCGATGAGCAGTTCTTC. This translates into CASSLNGLAGDEQFF.

CDR3 amino acids: CASSLRTSGRGEQFF. The CDR3 nucleotides read TGTGCCAGCAGCTTAAGGACTAGCGGGAGAGGTGAGCAGTTCTTC. This chain connects TRBV7-2 to TRBJ2-1; 13 positions agree with TRBD2. Germline trimming cut 2 bases from V and 9 bases from J; bases unmatched to any gene: 4. This CDR3 is 15 amino acids long. Germline CDR1 and CDR2: SGHTA and FQGNSA.

The rearrangement joins TRBV19 to TRBJ1-2, with 7 bases lining up with TRBD1. The CDR3 is 13 residues long. Germline V lookup: CDR1 LNHDA, CDR2 SQIVND (reference sequence). After removal of 6 bases from V and 8 bases from J, the junction contained 9 bases not matched to a gene. The CDR3, as DNA: TGTGCCAGTAGCGACAGGGTTCTACTCGGCTACACCTTC. This codes for CASSDRVLLGYTF.

The genes are TRBV7-2 and TRBJ2-3; D remains unclear. V was trimmed by 2 bases and J by 4 bases, leaving 7 bases between them. The germline gives CDR1 SGHTA, CDR2 FQGNSA. This CDR3 region has 13 residues. This chain's CDR3 is CASSLSRADTQYF. CDR3 coding DNA: TGTGCCAGCAGCTTATCACGGGCAGATACGCAGTATTTT.

V usage is TRBV28 and J usage is TRBJ1-2, with no clear D. CDR1 MDHEN and CDR2 SYDVKM come from the germline V gene. This CDR3 spans 12 amino acids. Between the trimmed V and J ends, which lost 8 bases and 8 bases, there was a span of 15 bases. CDR3 DNA: TGTGCCAGCGAGGAGGTTGCGGGGGGCTACACCTTC. It yields the protein CASEEVAGGYTF.

The chain carries TRBV7-9 and TRBJ2-7; D is perhaps TRBD2 (6 bases). Looked up from germline, CDR1 is SEHNR and CDR2 is FQNEAQ (reference sequence). With 0 bases removed from V and 5 bases from J, the gap between germline ends came to 20 bases. The CDR3 contains 17 residues. CDR3 coding DNA: TGTGCCAGCAGCTTAGCGCGGGGTCGGGCGGGGAGCGACGAGCAGTACTTC. The encoded protein is CASSLARGRAGSDEQYF. Drawing the rest from reference TRBV7-9 and TRBJ2-7, the complete variable domain is DTGVSQNPRHKITKRGQNVTFRCDPISEHNRLYWYRQTLGQGPEFLTYFQNEAQLEKSRLLSDRFSAERPKGSFSTLEIQRTEQGDSAMYLCASSLARGRAGSDEQYFGPGTRLTVT.

This clone was detected a few times. The chain uses TRBV7-6 and TRBJ2-3; D possibly corresponds to TRBD1 (6 bases). This CDR3 contains 16 residues. Trimming pared 2 bases from V and 1 base from J, leaving 13 bases between. The germline V gene encodes CDR1 SGHVS and CDR2 FNYEAQ. The CDR3 DNA sequence: TGTGCCAGCAGCTTAACCACAGGGTTGGGCACAGATACGCAGTATTTT. Its protein product is CASSLTTGLGTDTQYF.

The chain is built from TRBV19 and TRBJ1-5; D ambiguous. Per the germline V gene, CDR1 is LNHDA and CDR2 is SQIVND (reference sequence). V was pared by 10 bases and J by 0 bases, with 16 bases between. This CDR3 is 15 amino acids long. The CDR3: CATLLEPYSNQPQHF. The CDR3 DNA reads TGTGCCACCCTGCTGGAACCATATAGCAATCAGCCCCAGCATTTT. The variable domain in full, completed from reference TRBV19 and TRBJ1-5, reads DGGITQSPKYLFRKEGQNVTLSCEQNLNHDAMYWYRQDPGQGLRLIYYSQIVNDFQKGDIAEGYSVSREKKESFPLTVTSAQKNPTAFYLCATLLEPYSNQPQHFGDGTRLSIL.

The chain couples TRBV18 to TRBJ2-5; TRBD1 might be the D (6 bases). Judging by the DNA end, TRBJ2-7 fits better; the J call may be wrong. The germline V gene has CDR1 KGHSH and CDR2 LQKENI. The CDR3 spans 14 residues. The CDR3 DNA follows: TGTGCCAGCTCACTACAGGGTCCCCTCCCCGAGCAGTACTTC. This gives the protein CASSLQGPLPEQYF.

This clone occurred a few times. This chain links TRBV27 with TRBJ1-2, with 7 positions matching TRBD1. Germline V lookup: CDR1 MNHEY, CDR2 SMNVEV (reference sequence). The V and J ends lost 5 bases and 7 bases, in that order; junction bases with no gene match: 7. This CDR3 spans 13 amino acids. The CDR3 nucleotides read TGTGCCAGCAGTCCCAGGGGGAGGACTGGCTACACCTTC. It codes for CASSPRGRTGYTF.

This chain links TRBV5-6 with TRBJ2-7; no definite D call. Germline loops: CDR1 SGHDT, CDR2 YYEEEE. Trimming cost V 0 bases and J 5 bases, with 3 bases left between them. The CDR3 sequence is 11 residues long. The CDR3 is CASSLEDEQYF. The CDR3 nucleotides are TGTGCCAGCAGCTTGGAGGACGAGCAGTACTTC.

The rearrangement joins TRBV30 to TRBJ1-1; the match to TRBD1 covers 7 bases. Trimming removed 2 bases from V and 1 base from J; junction bases left unmatched: 1. The CDR3 is 13 amino acids. CDR1 is GTSNPN, CDR2 SVGIG, per germline (reference sequence). The CDR3 coding sequence is TGTGCCTGGAGTCGACAGGGGAACACTGAAGCTTTCTTT. This sequence encodes CAWSRQGNTEAFF. The variable domain in full, with the rest retrieved from reference TRBV30 and TRBJ1-1, is SQTIHQWPATLVQPVGSPLSLECTVEGTSNPNLYWYRQAAGRGLQLLFYSVGIGQISSEVPQNLSASRPQDRQFILSSKKLLLSDSGFYLCAWSRQGNTEAFFGQGTRLTVV.

The gene calls are TRBV21-1 and TRBJ2-3; the table names TRBD2, a call not compared with the DNA. TRBV21-1 is marked as a pseudogene. CDR3 length: 21 amino acids. The CDR3 coding sequence is TGTGCCAGCAGCAAAGTAGAGTCGAGCGGGAGCGCCCCGTGGGGAGCAGATACGCAGTATTTT. Its translation is CASSKVESSGSAPWGADTQYF.

The J gene is TRBJ2-7, the V gene TRBV19; unclear D gene. Trimming cost V 6 bases and J 3 bases, with 15 bases left between them. The germline gives CDR1 LNHDA, CDR2 SQIVND (reference sequence). This CDR3 comprises 14 residues. The chain's CDR3 is CASSPVRQSYEQYF. The CDR3 bases are TGTGCCAGTAGCCCCGTTCGTCAGAGCTACGAGCAGTACTTC. The variable domain in full, with the rest retrieved from reference TRBV19 and TRBJ2-7, is DGGITQSPKYLFRKEGQNVTLSCEQNLNHDAMYWYRQDPGQGLRLIYYSQIVNDFQKGDIAEGYSVSREKKESFPLTVTSAQKNPTAFYLCASSPVRQSYEQYFGPGTRLTVT.

The J gene is TRBJ2-1, the V gene TRBV19; no clear D gene. Germline assignment: CDR1 LNHDA and CDR2 SQIVND (reference sequence). The CDR3 spans 11 residues. The CDR3 loop is CAGGSYNEQFF. In DNA, the CDR3 is TGTGCAGGCGGCTCCTACAATGAGCAGTTCTTC.

This clone was counted between two and nine times. V and J are TRBV2 and TRBJ1-5; tentative D call: TRBD1 (5 bases). This CDR3 region has 13 residues. CDR1 is SNHLY, CDR2 FYNNEI, per germline. V was shortened by 7 bases and J by 6 bases, with 13 bases between the two germline ends. The CDR3 is CASKVVGLQPQHF. The CDR3 DNA reads as TGTGCCAGCAAGGTGGTGGGGCTTCAGCCCCAGCATTTT.

V and J are TRBV7-2 and TRBJ1-1, with 9 bases matching TRBD1. The CDR3 loop spans 13 amino acids. Germline V gives CDR1 SGHTA, CDR2 FQGNSA. V dropped 5 bases and J dropped 8; count of bases not matched to a gene: 6. The CDR3 sequence is CASSPRQGGEAFF. As DNA, the CDR3 is TGTGCCAGCAGCCCTCGACAGGGGGGGGAAGCTTTCTTT.

The V gene is TRBV11-2, the J gene TRBJ2-7; 7 nucleotides match TRBD1. CDR3 size: 19 residues. The V gene's germline CDR1 is SGHAT and CDR2 FQNNGV. V shed 4 bases and J 5 bases; nucleotides not matched to a gene: 23. CDR3 sequence (DNA): TGTGCCAGCAGCTCAGACGCTTCTCTCCTCCGTGACAGGGCCCACGAGCAGTACTTC. This sequence encodes CASSSDASLLRDRAHEQYF.

The gene calls are TRBV30 and TRBJ1-5; maybe TRBD1 (6 bases). CDR3 length equals 15 residues. CDR1 and CDR2 from the germline V gene are GTSNPN and SVGIG (reference sequence). The V end was cut by 1 base, the J end by 2 bases, with 12 bases between. CDR3: CAWSGGPQGNQPQHF. The DNA for the CDR3 is TGTGCCTGGAGTGGGGGGCCTCAGGGCAATCAGCCCCAGCATTTT.